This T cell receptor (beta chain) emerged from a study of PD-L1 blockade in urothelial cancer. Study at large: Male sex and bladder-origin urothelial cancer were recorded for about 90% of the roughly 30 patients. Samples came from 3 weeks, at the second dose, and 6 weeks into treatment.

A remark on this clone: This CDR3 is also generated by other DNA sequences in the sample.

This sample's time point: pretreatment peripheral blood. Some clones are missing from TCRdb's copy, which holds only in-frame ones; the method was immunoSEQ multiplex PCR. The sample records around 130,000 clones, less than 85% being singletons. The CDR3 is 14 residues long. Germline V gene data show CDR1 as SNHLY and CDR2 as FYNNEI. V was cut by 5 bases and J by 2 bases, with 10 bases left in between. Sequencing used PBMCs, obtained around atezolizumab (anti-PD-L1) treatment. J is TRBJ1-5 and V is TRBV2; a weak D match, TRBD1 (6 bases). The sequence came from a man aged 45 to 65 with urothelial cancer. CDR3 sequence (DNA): TGTGCCAGCAGTTTACGACAGGGCAATCAGCCCCAGCATTTT. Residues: CASSLRQGNQPQHF.